The entry below describes one T cell receptor (beta chain). Its antigen is still unknown. The source of the sample is a study of T cell responses to AZD1222 COVID-19 vaccine. The study's findings and limits: Seropositive AZD1222 recipients at baseline numbered only five or six. The donor group comprised mostly white British people and more females; the analysis possibly underestimated clonal diversity. The CD4 TCRs associated with vaccination extended across spike and predominated at 160-218 and 743-854. Receipt of two AZD1222 doses was followed by a rise in Spike-specific TCR breadth and depth.

Sequencing used immunoSEQ multiplex PCR; TCRdb keeps in-frame clones, though not all of them. The sample carries over 120,000 clones, 80% to 90% recorded once. The CDR3 contains 14 residues. Germline V CDR1 and CDR2: LGHDT, YNNKEL (reference sequence). With 4 bases clipped from V and 3 bases from J, the junction kept 4 bases outside the gene matches. The sequence derives from an adult in good health. The source was peripheral blood, collected on day 0 of AZD1222 vaccination. The chain uses TRBV3-1 (or the pseudogene TRBV3-2) and TRBJ2-3, with 7 nucleotides matching TRBD2. This CDR3 reads CASSRTSWTDTQYF. As DNA, the CDR3 is TGTGCCAGCAGCCGGACTAGTTGGACAGATACGCAGTATTTT.